This T cell receptor (beta chain) emerged from a study of post-analysis software for immune sequencing data. Study observations and caveats: Higher frequency in patients than in controls was seen for roughly five TRBV segments, with TRBV5-6, TRBV5-1 and TRBV20-1 among them.

Unique molecular identifiers were present in the TCR beta cDNA libraries. Each CDR3 protein is one row after TCRdb ran MiXCR on the PCR reads. The table has fewer than 600,000 distinct CDR3 sequences, under 55% seen once. V gave up 4 bases and J gave up 5 bases, with 26 bases separating them. The germline CDR1 and CDR2 sequences are LGHDT and YNNKEL (reference sequence). This CDR3 is 18 amino acids long. Remarks on this clonotype: Antigen unknown.

Sequenced sample: blood. The chain recombines TRBV3-1 with TRBJ2-5, with D possibly being TRBD2 (5 bases). This TCR was recovered from a girl aged 10-17 years with multiple sclerosis. The CDR3 region has the DNA TGTGCCAGCAGCCTACGAAACCGTCGGACTGCCCTTCTGGAGACCCAGTACTTC. Translated: CASSLRNRRTALLETQYF.